The 26 T cell receptor beta chains listed next were all sequenced from one sample in a study of T cells in women clearing cervical HPV infection. Data came from immunoSEQ multiplex PCR; TCRdb stores just in-frame clones and leaves some out. Its table records about 31,000 clones. What was sequenced was blood buffy coat. All receptors come from a woman aged 18 to 75 with a cervical HPV16 infection that either progressed to CIN3+ or cleared (not recorded which).

In the case of this clone: The read stops 3 residues short of the end of the CDR3; the missing end is completed from the germline J gene. This chain connects TRBV7-8 to TRBJ2-2; D call uncertain. This CDR3 region has 14 residues. Per the germline V gene, CDR1 is SGHVS and CDR2 is FQNEAQ. The CDR3 DNA, read in part, is TGTGCCAGCAGCCTACTCCCAACTAATGAAAAG. It translates to CASSLLPTNEK. The CDR3 in its entirety is CASSLLPTNEKLFF.

Notes on this clone: The read comes to an end 3 residues before the CDR3 does, leaving the germline J gene to fill in the end. V usage is TRBV28 and J usage is TRBJ1-3; weak D call: TRBD1 (6 bases). V gave up 6 bases and J gave up 4 bases, with 16 bases separating them. This CDR3 region has 15 residues. Germline assignment: CDR1 MDHEN and CDR2 SYDVKM. The sequenced CDR3 bases are TGTGCCAGCAGGAACCTTCAGGGGTTGGGAAACACC. It encodes CASRNLQGLGNT. The CDR3 as a whole reads CASRNLQGLGNTIYF. Based on the CDR3 plus reference TRBV28 and TRBJ1-3, the full variable domain is DVKVTQSSRYLVKRTGEKVFLECVQDMDHENMFWYRQDPGLGLRLIYFSYDVKMKEKGDIPEGYSVSREKKERFSLILESASTNQTSMYLCASRNLQGLGNTIYFGEGSWLTVV.

Remarks on this clone: Read coverage stops 3 residues before the CDR3 terminus; the germline J gene supplies the remainder. V usage is TRBV7-3 and J usage is TRBJ2-1, with 11 bases aligning to TRBD2. CDR1 and CDR2 (germline): SGHTA, FQGTGA. This CDR3 is 15 amino acids long. The V segment lost 5 bases and the J segment 5 bases; nucleotides outside the gene matches: 5. The DNA read from the CDR3 is TGTGCCAGCAGCCGGGGGACTAGCGGCGACAATGAG. Residues: CASSRGTSGDNE. The complete CDR3 sequence is CASSRGTSGDNEQFF.

Regarding this clone: The CDR3 goes on 3 residues after the read ends, and that part is filled in from the germline J gene. The genes are TRBV18 and TRBJ2-4; D might be TRBD1 (6 bases). Germline values: CDR1 KGHSH, CDR2 LQKENI. This CDR3 is 13 amino acids long. The CDR3 loop reads CASSGRGNYGQYF. The CDR3 bases that were read are TGTGCCAGCTCCGGAAGGGGGAACTATGGT. Filled out from reference TRBV18 and TRBJ2-4, the complete variable domain reads NAGVMQNPRHLVRRRGQEARLRCSPMKGHSHVYWYRQLPEEGLKFMVYLQKENIIDESGMPKERFSAEFPKEGPSILRIQQVVRGDSAAYFCASSGRGNYGQYFGAGTRLSVL.

Details on this clone: The CDR3 end lies 3 residues beyond the end of the read and is filled in from the germline J gene. The chain has TRBV11-2 and TRBJ1-2, with 8 bases matching TRBD1. In germline, CDR1 is SGHAT, CDR2 FQNNGV. The CDR3 has 13 residues. The CDR3 bases that were read are TGTGCCAGCAGCTTGGCAGGGGGCTACGAC. Amino acid sequence: CASSLAGGYD. The whole CDR3 reads CASSLAGGYDYTF.

Remarks on this clone: With the read ending 3 residues before the CDR3 end, the germline J gene is used to fill in that end. This specimen includes other DNA sequences encoding the same CDR3. The genes are TRBV5-4 and TRBJ1-2, with 7 bases aligning to TRBD1. The CDR3 consists of 14 residues. Germline V gene lookup returns CDR1 SGHNT and CDR2 YYREEE (reference sequence). The CDR3 loop is CASSSREGAFGYTF. CDR3 bases read: TGTGCCAGCAGCTCCCGGGAGGGGGCCTTTGGT.

Points on this clone: The read terminates 3 residues before the CDR3 end, so the remaining end is supplied by the germline J gene. V gene TRBV7-2 combines with J gene TRBJ1-2; 8 bases map to TRBD1. Germline assignment: CDR1 SGHTA and CDR2 FQGNSA. This CDR3 has 15 residues. With 5 bases clipped from V and 4 bases from J, the junction kept 9 bases outside the gene matches. Partial CDR3 DNA: TGTGCCAGCAGCCTAGGACAGGGCGGTGGCTATGGC. Translated: CASSLGQGGGYG. In full, the CDR3 reads CASSLGQGGGYGYTF.

For this clone: The observed sequence ends 3 residues before the CDR3 terminus, with the missing tail filled in from the germline J gene. The V gene is TRBV5-1, the J gene TRBJ1-4; the D gene is possibly TRBD1 (6 bases). The CDR3 is 13 amino acids. CDR1 and CDR2 (germline): SGHRS, YFSETQ. V was pared by 6 bases and J by 5 bases, with 11 bases between. The CDR3 region is CASTGEGNEKLFF. The CDR3 bases that were read are TGCGCCAGCACAGGGGAGGGAAATGAAAAA.

A word on this clone: Read data end 3 residues before the CDR3 end; the end is taken from the germline J gene. V is TRBV20-1 and J is TRBJ1-2; 9 nucleotides match TRBD1. With 5 bases clipped from V and 4 bases from J, the junction kept 17 bases outside the gene matches. There are 17 residues in the CDR3. CDR1 is DFQATT, CDR2 SNEGSKA, per germline (reference sequence). This chain's CDR3 is CSAWIPGQGLVRYGYTF. The covered CDR3 bases are TGCAGTGCTTGGATCCCGGGACAGGGCTTGGTTCGCTATGGC.

With respect to this clone: The CDR3 end is not reached by the read, which stops 3 residues before it; the germline J gene fills it in. The chain joins TRBV7-2 to TRBJ2-1; tentative D call: TRBD2 (5 bases). Trimming shortened V by 5 bases and J by 5 bases, and 16 bases separated the two germline ends. This CDR3 is 15 amino acids long. In germline, CDR1 is SGHTA, CDR2 FQGNSA. CDR3: CASSDRLLVHNEQFF. CDR3 bases read: TGTGCCAGCAGCGACCGCCTACTAGTTCACAATGAG.

A note on this clone: With the read ending 3 residues before the CDR3 end, the germline J gene is used to fill in that end. This chain uses TRBV7-8 with TRBJ1-1; 8 positions match TRBD1. In germline, CDR1 is SGHVS, CDR2 FQNEAQ. Trimming at V came to 5 bases and at J to 3 bases, leaving 14 bases not matched to a gene. This CDR3 region has 17 residues. Partial CDR3 DNA: TGTGCCAGCAGCCCCAGGGGGCAACGAGTTAGGGACACTGAA. Translating it yields CASSPRGQRVRDTE. The CDR3 in full is CASSPRGQRVRDTEAFF.

Concerning this clone itself: The sequence runs out 3 residues before the end of the CDR3; the remainder is reconstructed from the germline J gene. The chain couples TRBV28 to TRBJ2-2; a possible D gene is TRBD1 (6 bases). The CDR3 loop spans 14 amino acids. Germline CDR1 reads MDHEN; CDR2 reads SYDVKM. The CDR3 here is CASSFEGVGEKLFF. The DNA read from the CDR3 is TGTGCCAGCAGTTTCGAGGGGGTGGGTGAAAAG.

Concerning this clone itself: The CDR3 is cut off 3 residues early in the read; its end comes from the germline J gene. V gene TRBV20-1 combines with J gene TRBJ1-5; D is ambiguous. In germline, CDR1 is DFQATT, CDR2 SNEGSKA (reference sequence). The CDR3 has 16 amino acids. Trimming pared 5 bases from V and 0 bases from J, leaving 17 bases between. The CDR3 sequence: CSARVTDGLSNQPQHF. CDR3 bases read: TGCAGTGCTCGAGTCACTGACGGACTTAGCAATCAGCCC.

As regards this clone: The read ends 3 residues shy of where the CDR3 ends; the end is completed using the germline J gene. This chain joins TRBV7-9 and TRBJ1-2; no firm D call. Germline-derived CDR1 and CDR2 are SEHNR and FQNEAQ (reference sequence). The CDR3 length is 13 residues. The chain's CDR3 is CASSSEFPDTYTF. The covered CDR3 bases are TGTGCCAGCAGCTCAGAGTTTCCAGATACC. Filled out from reference TRBV7-9 and TRBJ1-2, the complete variable domain reads DTGVSQNPRHKITKRGQNVTFRCDPISEHNRLYWYRQTLGQGPEFLTYFQNEAQLEKSRLLSDRFSAERPKGSFSTLEIQRTEQGDSAMYLCASSSEFPDTYTFGSGTRLTVV.

A note on this clone: The read stops 3 residues short of the end of the CDR3; the missing end is completed from the germline J gene. The V gene is TRBV5-1, the J gene TRBJ1-5; D is possibly TRBD1 (5 bases). Germline CDR1 reads SGHRS; CDR2 reads YFSETQ. V lost 4 bases, J lost 2 bases, and 10 bases lay in between. The CDR3 has 14 amino acids. The part of the CDR3 DNA that was read is TGCGCCAGCAGCCCCGAAGGGGGCAATCAGCCC. Translation: CASSPEGGNQP. The full CDR3 is CASSPEGGNQPQHF.

With respect to this clone: The CDR3 end is not reached by the read, which stops 3 residues before it; the germline J gene fills it in. V and J are TRBV5-1 and TRBJ2-3; the D gene is possibly TRBD1 (5 bases). Germline CDR1 reads SGHRS; CDR2 reads YFSETQ. Trimming took off 3 bases at V and 5 bases at J, with 13 bases between the two ends. The CDR3 consists of 14 residues. Here the CDR3 reads CASSSPRVGDTQYF. CDR3 bases read: TGCGCCAGCAGCTCCCCCAGGGTCGGAGATACG. Drawing the rest from reference TRBV5-1 and TRBJ2-3, the complete variable domain is KAGVTQTPRYLIKTRGQQVTLSCSPISGHRSVSWYQQTPGQGLQFLFEYFSETQRNKGNFPGRFSGRQFSNSRSEMNVSTLELGDSALYLCASSSPRVGDTQYFGPGTRLTVL.

As for this clone: The read falls 3 residues short of the CDR3 end, and the missing part is taken from the germline J gene. The J gene is TRBJ2-1, the V gene TRBV5-1; 8 bases match TRBD1. The CDR3 spans 13 residues. The V gene's germline CDR1 is SGHRS and CDR2 YFSETQ. The trim removed 1 base at V and 6 bases at J, leaving 0 bases unmatched. This CDR3 reads CASSLTGGNEQFF. The part of the CDR3 DNA that was read is TGCGCCAGCAGCTTGACAGGGGGCAATGAG.

Concerning this clone itself: The DNA ends 3 residues before the CDR3 does, and the rest of the CDR3 is filled in from the germline J gene. J is TRBJ1-6 and V is TRBV9; D gene uncertain. Trimming removed 0 bases from V and 7 bases from J, with 11 bases in between. The CDR3 runs 15 residues. CDR1 and CDR2 (germline): SGDLS, YYNGEE. The CDR3 DNA, read in part, is TGTGCCAGCAGCGTAGAGGAGCGTCCGAATTCACCC. Its protein is CASSVEERPNSP. The whole CDR3 protein reads CASSVEERPNSPLHF.

A note on this clone: The missing CDR3 end, 3 residues past where the read stops, is filled in from the germline J gene. This chain joins TRBV19 and TRBJ1-2; 10 nucleotides line up with TRBD1. The J segment lost 4 bases and the V segment lost 1 base, leaving 6 bases of the junction unmatched. Germline assignment: CDR1 LNHDA and CDR2 SQIVND (reference sequence). This CDR3 has 16 amino acids. CDR3 protein: CASSIGGTGAPYGYTF. The covered CDR3 bases are TGTGCCAGTAGTATAGGAGGGACAGGGGCGCCCTATGGC.

For this clone: Read sequence stops 3 residues before the CDR3 end, and the germline J gene provides the missing end. The V and J genes are TRBV5-6 and TRBJ1-5; 11 bases fit TRBD1. CDR1 SGHDT and CDR2 YYEEEE come from the germline V gene. With 3 bases clipped from V and 9 bases from J, the junction kept 5 bases outside the gene matches. There are 14 residues in the CDR3. The chain's CDR3 is CASSWGTGGGPQHF. The CDR3 bases that were read are TGTGCCAGCAGCTGGGGGACAGGGGGAGGGCCC.

A word on this clone: Sequencing ends 3 residues short of the CDR3 end; the germline J gene provides the rest. The chain uses TRBV7-3 and TRBJ1-1, with D maybe TRBD1 (5 bases). Germline V gene lookup returns CDR1 SGHTA and CDR2 FQGTGA. The CDR3 loop spans 13 amino acids. V gave up 3 bases and J gave up 5 bases, with 10 bases separating them. The chain's CDR3 is CASSFDSNTEAFF. Partial CDR3 DNA: TGTGCCAGCAGCTTCGACAGTAATACTGAA.

With regard to this clone: The read stops 3 residues short of the end of the CDR3; the missing end is completed from the germline J gene. The gene calls are TRBV7-6 and TRBJ2-1; the D gene is possibly TRBD2 (6 bases). Trimming stripped 0 bases from V and 9 bases from J, with 12 bases between. CDR1 and CDR2 (germline): SGHVS, FNYEAQ. The CDR3 covers 14 residues. Incomplete CDR3 DNA: TGTGCCAGCAGCTTAGCCGGAGGGGCTAGTGAG. Translating gives CASSLAGGASE. The whole CDR3 protein reads CASSLAGGASEQFF.

A note on this clone: The read halts 3 residues ahead of the CDR3 end, with the missing end drawn from the germline J gene. The rearrangement links TRBV5-1 to TRBJ2-1; 9 positions match TRBD1. The CDR3 totals 16 residues. Trimming at V came to 4 bases and at J to 6 bases, leaving 11 bases not matched to a gene. Per germline, CDR1 SGHRS and CDR2 YFSETQ. The covered CDR3 bases are TGCGCCAGCAGCGGATTACAGGGGGCGGTAAGCAATGAG. Its translation: CASSGLQGAVSNE. The CDR3 in full is CASSGLQGAVSNEQFF.

A note on this clone: The read halts 3 residues ahead of the CDR3 end, with the missing end drawn from the germline J gene. This chain links TRBV19 with TRBJ2-1; D remains ambiguous. The length of the CDR3 is 16 residues. V dropped 7 bases and J dropped 1 base, with 17 bases sitting between them. The germline V gene has CDR1 LNHDA and CDR2 SQIVND (reference sequence). Partial CDR3 DNA: TGTGCCAGTATGGCCAGCGCCGGATTTTCCTACAATGAG. It specifies CASMASAGFSYNE. The CDR3 in full is CASMASAGFSYNEQFF. The whole variable domain, filled in from reference TRBV19 and TRBJ2-1, reads DGGITQSPKYLFRKEGQNVTLSCEQNLNHDAMYWYRQDPGQGLRLIYYSQIVNDFQKGDIAEGYSVSREKKESFPLTVTSAQKNPTAFYLCASMASAGFSYNEQFFGPGTRLTVL.

Of note for this clone: The CDR3 end is not reached by the read, which stops 3 residues before it; the germline J gene fills it in. The genes are TRBV7-9 and TRBJ2-3; tentatively, D is TRBD1 (6 bases). The germline V gene has CDR1 SEHNR and CDR2 FQNEAQ (reference sequence). V was pared by 5 bases and J by 5 bases, with 11 bases between. The CDR3 spans 13 residues. Incomplete CDR3 DNA: TGTGCCAGCAGCGTCCTCAGGGGAGATACG. Translating it yields CASSVLRGDT. The full CDR3 protein reads CASSVLRGDTQYF.

Remarks on this clone: Read coverage stops 3 residues before the CDR3 terminus; the germline J gene supplies the remainder. The chain joins TRBV7-9 to TRBJ2-2; perhaps TRBD2 as D (5 bases). Germline CDR1 reads SEHNR; CDR2 reads FQNEAQ (reference sequence). This CDR3 spans 11 amino acids. The covered CDR3 bases are TGTGCCAGCAGCTCGGACTCACCG. This codes for CASSSDSP. Given in full, the CDR3 is CASSSDSPLFF.